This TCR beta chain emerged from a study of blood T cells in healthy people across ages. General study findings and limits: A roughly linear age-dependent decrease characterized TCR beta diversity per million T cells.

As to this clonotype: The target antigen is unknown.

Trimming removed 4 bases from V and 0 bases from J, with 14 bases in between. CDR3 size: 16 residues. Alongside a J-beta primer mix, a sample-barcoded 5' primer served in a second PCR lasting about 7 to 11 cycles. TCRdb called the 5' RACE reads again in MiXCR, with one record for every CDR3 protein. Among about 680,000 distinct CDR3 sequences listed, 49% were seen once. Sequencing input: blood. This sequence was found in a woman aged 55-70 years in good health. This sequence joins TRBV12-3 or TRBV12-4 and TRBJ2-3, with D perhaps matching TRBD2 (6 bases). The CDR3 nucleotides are TGTGCCAGCAGTTACCAGCGGGCGGGAAGCACAGATACGCAGTATTTT. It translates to CASSYQRAGSTDTQYF.